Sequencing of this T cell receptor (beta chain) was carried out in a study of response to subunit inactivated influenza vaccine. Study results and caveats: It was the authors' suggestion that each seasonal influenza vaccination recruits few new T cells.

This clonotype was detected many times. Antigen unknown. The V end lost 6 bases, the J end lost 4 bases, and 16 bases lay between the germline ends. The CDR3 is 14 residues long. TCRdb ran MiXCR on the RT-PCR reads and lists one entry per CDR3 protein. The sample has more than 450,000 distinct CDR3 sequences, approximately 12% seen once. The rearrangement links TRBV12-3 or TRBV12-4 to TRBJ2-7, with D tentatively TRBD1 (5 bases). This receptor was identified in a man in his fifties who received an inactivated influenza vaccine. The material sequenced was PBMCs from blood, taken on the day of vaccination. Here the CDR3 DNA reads TGTGCCAGCAGCCTTGATGGACAACCATACGAGCAGTACTTC. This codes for CASSLDGQPYEQYF.